This T cell receptor (beta chain) is from a study of glioma-infiltrating T cells. Germline values: CDR1 MNHEY, CDR2 SVGAGI. This CDR3 has 16 amino acids. Trimming stripped 2 bases from V and 3 bases from J, with 17 bases between. Amplification of TCR alpha and beta CDR3 regions from RNA used iRepertoire nested multiplex PCR. Tissue mRNA or PBMC total RNA, roughly 90-450 ng, went into one-step reverse transcription and amplification. TCRdb redid the calling of the multiplex PCR reads with MiXCR, one entry per CDR3 protein. The sample holds approximately 190,000 distinct CDR3 sequences, 30% to 40% seen once. Notes on the study in general: Very few CDR3 sequences were shared between tissue and blood.

Of note for this clonotype: Its antigen is unknown.

The sample taken for sequencing was glioma tissue, nonneoplastic brain tissue, or PBMCs (not recorded which). The V and J genes are TRBV6-5 and TRBJ2-7; possible D gene TRBD2, 7 bases. This receptor was taken from a human donor with low-grade glioma or glioblastoma, undergoing nonglioma brain surgery, or in good health (not recorded which). Here the CDR3 DNA reads TGTGCCAGCAGTTACGGGCGTGGGGGGGCCCACTACGAGCAGTACTTC. It is translated as CASSYGRGGAHYEQYF.